This T cell receptor (beta chain) was observed in a study of metastatic and nonmetastatic thyroid tumors. Study results and limitations: Benign nodules were reported to have significantly lower TCR beta diversity than malignant thyroid tumors, in blood and tumor.

This clone was seen repeatedly, ten times or more. The antigen is undetermined. The sample carries other DNA sequences with the same CDR3. All patients were untreated before thyroid surgery. Germline V gene data show CDR1 as LGHDT and CDR2 as YNNKEL (reference sequence). The CDR3 is 14 residues long. V lost 8 bases, J lost 1 base, and 5 bases stayed unmatched. TCRdb reassembled clones from the PCR reads with MiXCR. The sample consists of about 20,000 clones, 16% of them appearing once. This TCR derives from a female donor with papillary thyroid cancer or a benign thyroid nodule (not recorded which). Some clones in this sample may be carry-over from other donors' samples. Sequences were obtained from tumor tissue. The chain couples TRBV3-1 to TRBJ2-3; 8 bases are a match to TRBD2. The CDR3 DNA reads as TGTGCCAGCTCCCCCGGGGGGGGCACAGATACGCAGTATTTT. It translates to CASSPGGGTDTQYF.